Sequencing of this TCR beta chain was carried out in a study of blood T cells in healthy people across ages. Regarding the study as a whole: The long-lived group displayed more naive CD4+ cells, plus higher diversity, than the aged donors did. Estimates based on one million T cells were treated as lower bounds.

Concerning this clonotype itself: Its antigen is unidentified.

Germline loops: CDR1 DFQATT, CDR2 SNEGSKA (reference sequence). This CDR3 region has 14 residues. Trimming left V 0 bases short and J 4 bases short, with 13 bases between. It was with a sample-barcoded 5' primer and a J-beta primer mix that a second PCR of about 7 to 12 cycles was run. Carrying 12 random nucleotides, a template-switch adaptor labeled each individual cDNA molecule. TCRdb re-derived calls from the 5' RACE reads in MiXCR, one entry per CDR3 protein. The table shows roughly 830,000 distinct CDR3 sequences, with less than 80% occurring only once. This chain connects TRBV20-1 to TRBJ2-7; D possibly matches TRBD1 or TRBD2 (6 bases each). The sample taken for sequencing was blood. This sequence was found in a young man in good health. The CDR3 sequence: CSARDLGGLYEQYF. CDR3 nucleotides: TGCAGTGCTAGAGACCTGGGGGGCCTTTACGAGCAGTACTTC.